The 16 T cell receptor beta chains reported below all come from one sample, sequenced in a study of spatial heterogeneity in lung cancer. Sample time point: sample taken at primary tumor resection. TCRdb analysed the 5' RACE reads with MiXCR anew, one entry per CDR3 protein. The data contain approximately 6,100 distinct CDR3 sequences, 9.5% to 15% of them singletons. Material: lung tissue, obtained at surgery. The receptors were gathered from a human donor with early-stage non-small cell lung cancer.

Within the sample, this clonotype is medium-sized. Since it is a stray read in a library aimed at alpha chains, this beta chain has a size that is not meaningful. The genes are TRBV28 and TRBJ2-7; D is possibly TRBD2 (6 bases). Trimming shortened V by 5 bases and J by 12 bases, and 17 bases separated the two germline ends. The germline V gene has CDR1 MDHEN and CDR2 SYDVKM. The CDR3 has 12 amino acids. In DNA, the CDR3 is TGTGCCAGCAGTAGCGAGGGACTCCGGCGGTACTTC. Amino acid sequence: CASSSEGLRRYF.

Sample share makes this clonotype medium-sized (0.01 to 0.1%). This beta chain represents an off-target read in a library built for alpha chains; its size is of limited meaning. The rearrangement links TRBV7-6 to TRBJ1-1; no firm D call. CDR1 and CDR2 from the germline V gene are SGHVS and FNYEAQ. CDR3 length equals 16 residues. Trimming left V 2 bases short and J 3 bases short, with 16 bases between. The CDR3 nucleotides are TGTGCCAGCAGCTTACCCCTTGGTGAACAACACACTGAAGCTTTCTTT. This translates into CASSLPLGEQHTEAFF. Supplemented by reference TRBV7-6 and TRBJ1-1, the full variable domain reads GAGVSQSPRYKVTKRGQDVALRCDPISGHVSLYWYRQALGQGPEFLTYFNYEAQQDKSGLPNDRFSAERPEGSISTLTIQRTEQRDSAMYRCASSLPLGEQHTEAFFGQGTRLTVV.

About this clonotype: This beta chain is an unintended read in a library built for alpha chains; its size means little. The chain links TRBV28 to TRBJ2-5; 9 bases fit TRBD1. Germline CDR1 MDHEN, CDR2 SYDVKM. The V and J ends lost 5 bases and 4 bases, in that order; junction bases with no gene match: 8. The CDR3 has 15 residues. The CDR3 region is CASSLLRDRAETQYF. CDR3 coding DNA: TGTGCCAGCAGTCTGCTTAGGGACAGGGCAGAGACCCAGTACTTC.

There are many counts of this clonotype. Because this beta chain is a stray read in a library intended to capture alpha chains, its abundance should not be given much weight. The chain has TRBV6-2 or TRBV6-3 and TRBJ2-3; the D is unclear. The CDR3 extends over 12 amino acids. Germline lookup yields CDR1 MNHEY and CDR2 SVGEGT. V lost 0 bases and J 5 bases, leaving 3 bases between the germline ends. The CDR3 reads CASSYSKDTQYF. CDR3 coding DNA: TGTGCCAGCAGTTACTCGAAAGATACGCAGTATTTT.

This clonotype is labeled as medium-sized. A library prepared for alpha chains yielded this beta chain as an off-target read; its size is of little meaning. The CDR3 reads CAISEVRATEAFF. The CDR3 DNA reads as TGTGCCATCAGTGAGGTTAGAGCGACTGAAGCTTTCTTT. The chain has TRBV10-3 and TRBJ1-1, with D uncertain. The V end was cut by 2 bases, the J end by 5 bases, with 9 bases between. The CDR3 length is 13 residues. Germline values: CDR1 ENHRY, CDR2 SYGVKD.

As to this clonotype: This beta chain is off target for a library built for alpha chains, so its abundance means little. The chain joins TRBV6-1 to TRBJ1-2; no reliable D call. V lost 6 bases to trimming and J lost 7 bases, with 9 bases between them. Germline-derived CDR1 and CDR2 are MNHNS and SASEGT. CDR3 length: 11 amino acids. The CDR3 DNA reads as TGTGCCAGCAGGGACTCGCTTGGCTACACCTTC. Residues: CASRDSLGYTF.

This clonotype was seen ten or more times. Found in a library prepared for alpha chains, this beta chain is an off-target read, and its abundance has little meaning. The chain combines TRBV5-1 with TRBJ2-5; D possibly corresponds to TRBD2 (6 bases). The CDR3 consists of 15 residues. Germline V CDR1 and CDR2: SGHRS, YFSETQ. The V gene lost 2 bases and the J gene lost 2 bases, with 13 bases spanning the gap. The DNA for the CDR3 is TGCGCCAGCAGCTTCGGGGGATCGGTACAAGAGACCCAGTACTTC. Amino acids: CASSFGGSVQETQYF.

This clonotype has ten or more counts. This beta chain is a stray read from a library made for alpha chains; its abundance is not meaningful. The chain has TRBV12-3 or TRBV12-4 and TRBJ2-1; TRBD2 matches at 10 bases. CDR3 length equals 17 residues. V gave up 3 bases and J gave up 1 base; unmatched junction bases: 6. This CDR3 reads CASSFRASGGSYNEQFF. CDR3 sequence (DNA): TGTGCCAGCAGTTTTCGGGCTAGCGGGGGATCCTACAATGAGCAGTTCTTC.

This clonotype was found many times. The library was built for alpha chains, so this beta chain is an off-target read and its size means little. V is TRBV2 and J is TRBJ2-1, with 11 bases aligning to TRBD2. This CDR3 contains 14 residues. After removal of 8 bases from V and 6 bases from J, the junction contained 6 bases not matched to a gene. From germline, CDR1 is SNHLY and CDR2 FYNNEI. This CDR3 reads CASSILAGANEQFF. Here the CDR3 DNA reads TGTGCCAGCTCTATACTAGCGGGGGCCAATGAGCAGTTCTTC. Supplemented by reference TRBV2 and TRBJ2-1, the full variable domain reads EPEVTQTPSHQVTQMGQEVILRCVPISNHLYFYWYRQILGQKVEFLVSFYNNEISEKSEIFDDQFSVERPDGSNFTLKIRSTKLEDSAMYFCASSILAGANEQFFGPGTRLTVL.

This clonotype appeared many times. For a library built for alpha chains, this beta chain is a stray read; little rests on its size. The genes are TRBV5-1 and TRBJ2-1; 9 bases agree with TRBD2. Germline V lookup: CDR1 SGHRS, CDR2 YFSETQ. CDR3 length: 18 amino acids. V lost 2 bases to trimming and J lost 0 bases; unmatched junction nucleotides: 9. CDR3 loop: CASSLSSGIYSSYNEQFF. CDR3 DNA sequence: TGCGCCAGCAGCTTATCTAGCGGGATTTACAGCTCCTACAATGAGCAGTTCTTC.

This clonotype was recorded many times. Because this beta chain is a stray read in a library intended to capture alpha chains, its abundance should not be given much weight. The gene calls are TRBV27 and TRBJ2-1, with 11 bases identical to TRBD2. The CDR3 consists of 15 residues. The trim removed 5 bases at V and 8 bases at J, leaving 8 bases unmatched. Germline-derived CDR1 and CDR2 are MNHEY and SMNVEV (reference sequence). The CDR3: CASSPGTSGGDEQFF. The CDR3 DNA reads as TGTGCCAGCAGTCCCGGGACTAGCGGAGGGGATGAGCAGTTCTTC.

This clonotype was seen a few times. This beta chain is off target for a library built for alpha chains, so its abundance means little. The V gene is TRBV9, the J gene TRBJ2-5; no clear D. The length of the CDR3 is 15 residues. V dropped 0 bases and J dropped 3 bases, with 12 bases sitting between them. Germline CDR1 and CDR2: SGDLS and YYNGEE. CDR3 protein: CASSVDPYNEETQYF. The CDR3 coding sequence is TGTGCCAGCAGCGTAGATCCCTACAACGAAGAGACCCAGTACTTC. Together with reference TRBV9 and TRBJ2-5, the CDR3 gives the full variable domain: DSGVTQTPKHLITATGQRVTLRCSPRSGDLSVYWYQQSLDQGLQFLIQYYNGEERAKGNILERFSAQQFPDLHSELNLSSLELGDSALYFCASSVDPYNEETQYFGPGTRLLVL.

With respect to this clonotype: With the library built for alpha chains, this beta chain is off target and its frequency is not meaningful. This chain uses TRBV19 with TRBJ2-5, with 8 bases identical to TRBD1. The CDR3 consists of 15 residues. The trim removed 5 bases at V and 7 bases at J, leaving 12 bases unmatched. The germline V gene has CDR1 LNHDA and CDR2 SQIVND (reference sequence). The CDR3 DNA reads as TGTGCCAGTAGTTCCGGACAGGGCCTCAAGGGGACCCAGTACTTC. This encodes CASSSGQGLKGTQYF.

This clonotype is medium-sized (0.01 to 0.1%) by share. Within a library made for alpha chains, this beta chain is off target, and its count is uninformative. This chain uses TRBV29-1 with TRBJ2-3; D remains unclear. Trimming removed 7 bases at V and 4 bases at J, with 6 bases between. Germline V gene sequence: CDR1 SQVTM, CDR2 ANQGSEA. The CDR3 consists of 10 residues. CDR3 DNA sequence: TGCAGCGGAAGAGCAGATACGCAGTATTTT. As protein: CSGRADTQYF.

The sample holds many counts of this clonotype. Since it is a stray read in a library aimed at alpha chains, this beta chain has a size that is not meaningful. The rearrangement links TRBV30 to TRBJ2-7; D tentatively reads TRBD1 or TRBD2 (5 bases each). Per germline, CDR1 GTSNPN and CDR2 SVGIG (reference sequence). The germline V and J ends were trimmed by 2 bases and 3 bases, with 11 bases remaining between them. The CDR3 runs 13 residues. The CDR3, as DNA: TGTGCCTGGAGTCGGGACGAAAACTACGAGCAGTACTTC. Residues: CAWSRDENYEQYF.

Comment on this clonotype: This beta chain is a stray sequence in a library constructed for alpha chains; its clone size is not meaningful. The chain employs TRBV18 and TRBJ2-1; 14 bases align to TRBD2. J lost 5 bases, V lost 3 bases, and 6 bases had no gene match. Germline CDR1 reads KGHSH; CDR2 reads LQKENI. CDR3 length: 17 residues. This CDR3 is CASSPPGLAGVNNEQFF. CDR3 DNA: TGTGCCAGCTCACCCCCGGGACTAGCGGGAGTCAACAATGAGCAGTTCTTC.